A single sample gave rise to the 10 T cell receptor beta chains below, sequenced in a study of cytomegalovirus exposure and HLA in healthy donors. PCR used 60 Vbeta primers and 13 Jbeta primers. Produced via immunoSEQ multiplex PCR; TCRdb's table is partial and in-frame only. This table has roughly 150,000 clones, roughly 80% appearing once. The specimen sequenced was PBMCs. The receptors were sampled from a woman aged 40-49 years in good health and CMV-seropositive.

The chain employs TRBV6-5 and TRBJ1-6; 7 bases agree with TRBD1. Looked up from germline, CDR1 is MNHEY and CDR2 is SVGAGI. This CDR3 comprises 14 residues. The V segment lost 5 bases and the J segment 10 bases; nucleotides outside the gene matches: 8. The CDR3 loop reads CASSETGWSSPLHF. As DNA, the CDR3 is TGTGCCAGCAGTGAGACAGGGTGGTCCTCACCCCTCCACTTT.

As concerns this clone: Germline and junction disagree at one end, which may indicate a read error. The chain carries TRBV7-9 and TRBJ2-7; tentatively, D is TRBD2 (7 bases). Per the germline V gene, CDR1 is SEHNR and CDR2 is FQNEAQ (reference sequence). The CDR3 has 14 residues. The CDR3: CSSSSAGGPYEQYF. The CDR3 coding sequence is TGTTCCAGCAGCTCAGCCGGGGGGCCATACGAGCAGTACTTC.

V is TRBV6-4 and J is TRBJ2-6; TRBD1 matches at 9 bases. CDR1 is MRHNA and CDR2 is SNTAGT in the germline V gene. V lost 0 bases to trimming and J lost 1 base; unmatched junction nucleotides: 13. CDR3 size: 21 residues. The CDR3 nucleotides read TGTGCCAGCAGTGACTCGAGGCTTAAACGGACAGGGGTGTCTGGGGCCAACGTCCTGACTTTC. This sequence encodes CASSDSRLKRTGVSGANVLTF.

The CDR3 DNA follows: TGTGCCTGGACCAACTACCCCCACGAGCAGTACTTC. It translates to CAWTNYPHEQYF. The J gene is TRBJ2-7, the V gene TRBV30; no clear D. Germline V gene data show CDR1 as GTSNPN and CDR2 as SVGIG (reference sequence). Trimming cost V 4 bases and J 5 bases, with 12 bases left between them. The length of the CDR3 is 12 residues.

This chain uses TRBV7-9 with TRBJ2-3, with 7 bases that match TRBD2. The CDR3 contains 14 residues. V trimming: 7 bases; J trimming: 2 bases; junction bases outside the gene matches: 6. The V gene's germline CDR1 is SEHNR and CDR2 FQNEAQ (reference sequence). CDR3 in amino acids: CASIGGGYTDTQYF. Here the CDR3 DNA reads TGTGCCAGCATAGGCGGGGGTTACACAGATACGCAGTATTTT.

The V call is TRBV6-1, the J call TRBJ2-2; TRBD2 aligns across 7 bases. The CDR3 consists of 15 residues. J gave up 5 bases and V 7 bases, and 10 bases lay outside the gene matches. CDR1 and CDR2 from the germline V gene are MNHNS and SASEGT. The CDR3 nucleotides are TGTGCCAGCAACCCGAGCGGGGCCGCTACCGGGGAGCTGTTTTTT. Translated: CASNPSGAATGELFF.

J is TRBJ2-2 and V is TRBV5-6, with 9 nucleotides matching TRBD1. Losses at the gene ends were 5 bases for V and 7 bases for J; bases not matched to a gene: 6. Per germline, CDR1 SGHDT and CDR2 YYEEEE. The CDR3 length is 14 residues. This chain's CDR3 is CASRIQGADGELFF. The CDR3 DNA sequence: TGTGCCAGCAGGATACAGGGGGCGGACGGGGAGCTGTTTTTT.

The chain recombines TRBV27 with TRBJ1-1, with 7 bases lining up with TRBD1. Trimming took 5 bases from V and 1 from J; bases not matched to a gene: 4. The CDR3 has 14 amino acids. Germline V lookup: CDR1 MNHEY, CDR2 SMNVEV (reference sequence). CDR3 loop: CASSRTGKNTEAFF. The CDR3 DNA sequence: TGTGCCAGCAGTCGGACAGGAAAGAACACTGAAGCTTTCTTT.

The count of this clone is one. The J gene is TRBJ2-2, the V gene TRBV5-4; 10 nucleotides line up with TRBD1. Germline CDR1 SGHNT, CDR2 YYREEE (reference sequence). Trimming cost V 6 bases and J 4 bases; bases outside gene matches: 9. The CDR3 runs to 16 residues. CDR3 region: CASTRTGGFSTGELFF. The CDR3 bases are TGTGCCAGCACCCGGACAGGGGGTTTTAGCACCGGGGAGCTGTTTTTT.

This clone was observed once. V is TRBV6-5 and J is TRBJ1-6, with 9 nucleotides matching TRBD1. The CDR3 runs to 16 residues. The J segment lost 2 bases and the V segment lost 4 bases, leaving 3 bases of the junction unmatched. Germline V CDR1 and CDR2: MNHEY, SVGAGI. In DNA form, the CDR3 reads TGTGCCAGCAGTTTACAGGGGGCTCCCTATAATTCACCCCTCCACTTT. Amino acids: CASSLQGAPYNSPLHF.